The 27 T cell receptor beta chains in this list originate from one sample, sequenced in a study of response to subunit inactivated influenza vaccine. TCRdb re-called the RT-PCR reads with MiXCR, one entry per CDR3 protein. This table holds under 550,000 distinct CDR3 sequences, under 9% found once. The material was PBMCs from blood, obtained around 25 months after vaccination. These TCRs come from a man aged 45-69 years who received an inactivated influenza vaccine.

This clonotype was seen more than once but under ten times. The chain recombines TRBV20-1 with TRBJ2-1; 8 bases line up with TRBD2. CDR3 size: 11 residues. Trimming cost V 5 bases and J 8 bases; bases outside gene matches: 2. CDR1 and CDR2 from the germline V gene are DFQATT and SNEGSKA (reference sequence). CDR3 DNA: TGCAGTGCTTTAGCGGGATATGAGCAGTTCTTC. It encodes CSALAGYEQFF.

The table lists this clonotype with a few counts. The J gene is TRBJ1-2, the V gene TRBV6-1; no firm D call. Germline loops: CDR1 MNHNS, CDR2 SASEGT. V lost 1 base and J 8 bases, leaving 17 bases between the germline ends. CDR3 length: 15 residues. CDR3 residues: CASSEGWQRLGGYTF. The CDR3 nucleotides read TGTGCCAGCAGTGAAGGTTGGCAGCGTCTCGGGGGCTACACCTTC.

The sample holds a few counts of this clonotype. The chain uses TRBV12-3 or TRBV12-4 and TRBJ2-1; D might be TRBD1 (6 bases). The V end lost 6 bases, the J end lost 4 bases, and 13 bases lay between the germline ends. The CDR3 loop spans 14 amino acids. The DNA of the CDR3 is TGTGCCAGCAGGGCTAGGACAGCTTACAATGAGCAGTTCTTC. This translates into CASRARTAYNEQFF.

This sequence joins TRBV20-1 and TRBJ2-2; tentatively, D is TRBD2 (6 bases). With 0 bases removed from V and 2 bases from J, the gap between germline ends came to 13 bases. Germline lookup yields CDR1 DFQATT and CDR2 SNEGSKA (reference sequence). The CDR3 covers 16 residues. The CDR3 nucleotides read TGCAGTGCTAGAGATCAGGAGGGTGTAAACACCGGGGAGCTGTTTTTT. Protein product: CSARDQEGVNTGELFF.

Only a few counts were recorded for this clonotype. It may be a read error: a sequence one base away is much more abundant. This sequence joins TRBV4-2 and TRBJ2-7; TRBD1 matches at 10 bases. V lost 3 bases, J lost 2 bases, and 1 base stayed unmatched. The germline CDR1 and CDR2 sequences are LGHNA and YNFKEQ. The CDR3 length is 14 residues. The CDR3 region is CASSHGTGAYEQYF. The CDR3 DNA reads TGTGCCAGCAGCCACGGGACAGGGGCCTACGAGCAGTACTTC.

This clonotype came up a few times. The CDR3 bases are TGCAGTGCGTTGGACAGTTACAATGAGCAGTTCTTC. Its protein is CSALDSYNEQFF. The J gene is TRBJ2-1, the V gene TRBV20-1; a weak D match, TRBD1 (6 bases). Germline CDR1 is DFQATT and CDR2 is SNEGSKA (reference sequence). The CDR3 is 12 amino acids. The germline V and J ends were trimmed by 6 bases and 4 bases, with 10 bases remaining between them.

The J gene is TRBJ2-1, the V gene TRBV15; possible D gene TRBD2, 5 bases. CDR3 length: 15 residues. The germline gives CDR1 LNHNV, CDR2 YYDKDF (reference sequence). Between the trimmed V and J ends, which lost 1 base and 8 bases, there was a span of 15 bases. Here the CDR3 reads CATSRGELLGHEQFF. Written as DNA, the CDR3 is TGTGCCACCAGCAGAGGAGAATTACTAGGACATGAGCAGTTCTTC.

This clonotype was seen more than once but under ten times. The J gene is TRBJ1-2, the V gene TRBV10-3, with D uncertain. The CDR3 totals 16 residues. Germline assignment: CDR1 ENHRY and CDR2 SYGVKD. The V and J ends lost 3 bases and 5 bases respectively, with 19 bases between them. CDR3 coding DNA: TGTGCCATCAGTGACGCAGGCCGACTCCCGATTTATGGCTACACCTTC. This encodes CAISDAGRLPIYGYTF.

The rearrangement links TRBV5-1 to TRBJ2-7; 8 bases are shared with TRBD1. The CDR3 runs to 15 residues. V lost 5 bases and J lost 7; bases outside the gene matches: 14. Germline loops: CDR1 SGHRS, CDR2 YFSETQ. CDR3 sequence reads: CASRSGGTGVREQYF. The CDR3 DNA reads TGCGCCAGCAGGTCCGGTGGGACAGGCGTCCGGGAGCAGTACTTC.

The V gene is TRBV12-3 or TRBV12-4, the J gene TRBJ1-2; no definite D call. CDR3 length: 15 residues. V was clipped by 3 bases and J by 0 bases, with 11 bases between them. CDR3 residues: CASSLGSAPNYGYTF. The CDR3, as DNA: TGTGCCAGCAGTTTGGGGTCAGCCCCTAACTATGGCTACACCTTC.

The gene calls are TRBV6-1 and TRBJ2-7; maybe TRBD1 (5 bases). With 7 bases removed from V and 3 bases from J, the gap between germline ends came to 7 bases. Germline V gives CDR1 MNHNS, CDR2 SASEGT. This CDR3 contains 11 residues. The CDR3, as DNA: TGTGCCAGCAAAGACAGCTACGAGCAGTACTTC. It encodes CASKDSYEQYF.

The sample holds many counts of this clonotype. CDR3 coding DNA: TGCAGTGCAAAGTTTACTAGCGGGAGGATCGAGCAGTACTTC. Protein product: CSAKFTSGRIEQYF. This chain joins TRBV20-1 and TRBJ2-7; 12 nucleotides match TRBD2. CDR1 is DFQATT, CDR2 SNEGSKA, per germline (reference sequence). The V segment lost 6 bases and the J segment 6 bases; nucleotides outside the gene matches: 9. This CDR3 is built from 14 residues.

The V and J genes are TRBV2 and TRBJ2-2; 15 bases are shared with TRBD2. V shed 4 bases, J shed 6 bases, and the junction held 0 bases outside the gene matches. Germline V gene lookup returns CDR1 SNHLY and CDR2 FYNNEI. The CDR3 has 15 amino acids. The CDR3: CASSGTSGRAGELFF. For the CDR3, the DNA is TGTGCCAGCAGTGGGACTAGCGGGAGGGCCGGGGAGCTGTTTTTT. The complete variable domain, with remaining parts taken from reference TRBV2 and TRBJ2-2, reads EPEVTQTPSHQVTQMGQEVILRCVPISNHLYFYWYRQILGQKVEFLVSFYNNEISEKSEIFDDQFSVERPDGSNFTLKIRSTKLEDSAMYFCASSGTSGRAGELFFGEGSRLTVL.

The CDR3 sequence is CSASYGPSGNTIYF. The CDR3 DNA reads TGCAGTGCCTCATACGGACCCTCTGGAAACACCATATATTTT. V and J are TRBV20-1 and TRBJ1-3; no reliable D call. The V gene lost 6 bases and the J gene lost 0 bases, with 12 bases spanning the gap. The CDR3 spans 14 residues. CDR1 is DFQATT, CDR2 SNEGSKA, per germline (reference sequence).

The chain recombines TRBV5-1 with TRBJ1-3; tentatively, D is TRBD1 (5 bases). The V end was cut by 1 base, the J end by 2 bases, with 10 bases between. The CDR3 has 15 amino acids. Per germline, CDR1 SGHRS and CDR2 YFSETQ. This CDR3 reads CASSLSPTAGNTIYF. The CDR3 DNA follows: TGCGCCAGCAGCTTGAGTCCGACAGCTGGAAACACCATATATTTT. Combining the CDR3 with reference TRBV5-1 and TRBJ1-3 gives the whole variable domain KAGVTQTPRYLIKTRGQQVTLSCSPISGHRSVSWYQQTPGQGLQFLFEYFSETQRNKGNFPGRFSGRQFSNSRSEMNVSTLELGDSALYLCASSLSPTAGNTIYFGEGSWLTVV.

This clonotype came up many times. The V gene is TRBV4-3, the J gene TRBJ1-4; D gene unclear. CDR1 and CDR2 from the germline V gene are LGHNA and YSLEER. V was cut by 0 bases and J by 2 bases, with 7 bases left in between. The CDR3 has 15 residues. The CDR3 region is CASSQDQRTNEKLFF. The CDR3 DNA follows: TGCGCCAGCAGCCAAGATCAGCGTACTAATGAAAAACTGTTTTTT.

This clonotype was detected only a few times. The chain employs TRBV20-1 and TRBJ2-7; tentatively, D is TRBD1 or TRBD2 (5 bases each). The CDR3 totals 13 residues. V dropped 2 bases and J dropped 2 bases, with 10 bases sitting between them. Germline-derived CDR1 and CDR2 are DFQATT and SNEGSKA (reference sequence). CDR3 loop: CSARMGPTYEQYF. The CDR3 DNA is TGCAGTGCTAGAATGGGACCCACCTACGAGCAGTACTTC.

CDR3 amino acids: CSVPGLRSYEQYF. CDR3 DNA sequence: TGCAGCGTCCCTGGGCTTAGATCGTACGAGCAGTACTTC. The chain employs TRBV29-1 and TRBJ2-7; no clear D gene. Germline values: CDR1 SQVTM, CDR2 ANQGSEA. This CDR3 has 13 residues. With 6 bases removed from V and 4 bases from J, the gap between germline ends came to 16 bases.

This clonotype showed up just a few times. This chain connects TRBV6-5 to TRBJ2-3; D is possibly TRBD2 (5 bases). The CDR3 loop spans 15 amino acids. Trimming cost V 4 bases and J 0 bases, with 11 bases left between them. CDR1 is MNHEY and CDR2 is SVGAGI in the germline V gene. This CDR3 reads CASSFGIWSTDTQYF. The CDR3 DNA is TGTGCCAGCAGTTTCGGGATCTGGAGCACAGATACGCAGTATTTT.

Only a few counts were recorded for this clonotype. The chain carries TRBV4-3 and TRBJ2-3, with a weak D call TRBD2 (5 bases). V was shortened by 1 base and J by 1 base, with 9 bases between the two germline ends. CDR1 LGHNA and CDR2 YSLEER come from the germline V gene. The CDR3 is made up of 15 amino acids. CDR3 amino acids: CASSQATGGTDTQYF. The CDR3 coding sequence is TGCGCCAGCAGCCAAGCGACCGGGGGCACAGATACGCAGTATTTT.

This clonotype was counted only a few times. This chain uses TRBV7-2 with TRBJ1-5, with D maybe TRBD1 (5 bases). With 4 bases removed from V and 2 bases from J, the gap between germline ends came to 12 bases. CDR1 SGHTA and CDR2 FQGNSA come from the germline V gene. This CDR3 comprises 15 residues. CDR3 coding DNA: TGTGCCAGCAGCTCGGACATAGGGCGCAATCAGCCCCAGCATTTT. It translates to CASSSDIGRNQPQHF. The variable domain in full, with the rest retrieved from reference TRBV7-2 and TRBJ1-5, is GAGVSQSPSNKVTEKGKDVELRCDPISGHTALYWYRQSLGQGLEFLIYFQGNSAPDKSGLPSDRFSAERTGGSVSTLTIQRTQQEDSAVYLCASSSDIGRNQPQHFGDGTRLSIL.

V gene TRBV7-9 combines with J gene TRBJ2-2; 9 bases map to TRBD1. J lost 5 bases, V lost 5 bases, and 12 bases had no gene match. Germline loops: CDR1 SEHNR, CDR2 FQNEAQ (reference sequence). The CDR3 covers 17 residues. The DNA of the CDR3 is TGTGCCAGCAGCCTTATCGGACAGGGGCCAGGGACCGGGGAGCTGTTTTTT. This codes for CASSLIGQGPGTGELFF.

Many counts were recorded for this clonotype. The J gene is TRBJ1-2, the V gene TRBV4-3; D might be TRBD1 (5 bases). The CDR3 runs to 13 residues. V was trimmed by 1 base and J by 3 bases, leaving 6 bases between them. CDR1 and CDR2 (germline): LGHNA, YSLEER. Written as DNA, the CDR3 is TGCGCCAGCAGCCAAGGGGGGGACTATGGCTACACCTTC. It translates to CASSQGGDYGYTF.

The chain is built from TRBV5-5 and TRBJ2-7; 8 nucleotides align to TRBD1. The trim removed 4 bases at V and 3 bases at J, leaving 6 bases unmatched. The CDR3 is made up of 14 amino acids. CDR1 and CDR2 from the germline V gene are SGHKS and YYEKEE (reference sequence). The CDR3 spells CASSIATGGYEQYF. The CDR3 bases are TGTGCCAGCAGCATAGCCACAGGGGGCTACGAGCAGTACTTC.

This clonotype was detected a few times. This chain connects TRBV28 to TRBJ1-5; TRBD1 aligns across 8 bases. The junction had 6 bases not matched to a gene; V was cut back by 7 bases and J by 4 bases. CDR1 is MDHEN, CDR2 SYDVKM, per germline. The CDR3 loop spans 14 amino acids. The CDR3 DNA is TGTGCCAGCACCCGGACAGGGCTTAATCAGCCCCAGCATTTT. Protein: CASTRTGLNQPQHF.

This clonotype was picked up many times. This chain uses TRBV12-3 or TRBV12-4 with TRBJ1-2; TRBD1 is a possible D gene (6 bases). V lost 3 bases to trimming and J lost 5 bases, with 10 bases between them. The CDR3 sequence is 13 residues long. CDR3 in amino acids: CASSFSGHYGYTF. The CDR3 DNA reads TGTGCCAGCAGTTTTTCGGGACATTATGGCTACACCTTC.

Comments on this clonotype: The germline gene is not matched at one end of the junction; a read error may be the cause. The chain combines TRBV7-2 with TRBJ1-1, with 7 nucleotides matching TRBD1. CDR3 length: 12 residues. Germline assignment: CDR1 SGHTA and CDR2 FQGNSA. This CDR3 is CASTLGGAEAFF. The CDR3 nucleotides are TGTGCCAGCACCTTAGGGGGCGCTGAAGCTTTCTTT.